This T cell receptor (beta chain) was identified during a study of T cell responses to AZD1222 COVID-19 vaccine. V shed 4 bases, J shed 5 bases, and the junction held 8 bases outside the gene matches. The germline V gene has CDR1 SGHRS and CDR2 YFSETQ. The CDR3 contains 15 residues. Whole-study results and caveats: Reports indicate that nearly half of spike-specific TCRs are directed at unmutated variant regions. Breadth and depth of Spike-specific TCRs rose after two AZD1222 doses. Baseline serostatus was positive in only six AZD1222 recipients. At 160-218 and 743-854, vaccine-associated CD4 TCRs were dominant, and they spanned spike.

TCRdb keeps only in-frame clones here, not all; method: immunoSEQ multiplex PCR. The sample has some 250,000 clones, about 94% seen once. Details on this clone: Its antigen is undetermined.

This receptor was identified in an adult who received the AZD1222 COVID-19 vaccine. The input for sequencing was peripheral blood, taken 28 days after the second AZD1222 dose. The chain joins TRBV5-1 to TRBJ2-5, with 10 bases that match TRBD2. CDR3 amino acids: CASSDLSGGFETQYF. In DNA, the CDR3 is TGCGCCAGCAGCGACCTTAGCGGGGGGTTTGAGACCCAGTACTTC.